These 12 T cell receptor beta chains originate from one sample sequenced in a study of T-cell memory formation after mild COVID-19. TCRdb reprocessed the 5' RACE reads with MiXCR, giving one entry per CDR3 protein. The sample contains approximately 560,000 distinct CDR3 sequences, around a sixth of which appear only once. Material: PBMCs or a T cell subset sorted from them (not recorded which). Every receptor here comes from an adult woman who had mild COVID-19 (a few samples of this study predate the infection). Cell type and time point are not known.

V and J are TRBV5-1 and TRBJ1-1; D possibly corresponds to TRBD1 (6 bases). Germline V CDR1 and CDR2: SGHRS, YFSETQ. This CDR3 region has 17 residues. V dropped 3 bases and J dropped 0 bases, with 18 bases sitting between them. Here the CDR3 reads CASSSPLGRDMNTEAFF. CDR3 in DNA: TGCGCCAGCAGCTCACCACTTGGCCGGGACATGAACACTGAAGCTTTCTTT.

This clonotype came up a few times. The rearrangement uses TRBV18 and TRBJ2-1; TRBD2 is a possible D gene (6 bases). The CDR3 covers 15 residues. V was clipped by 4 bases and J by 1 base, with 11 bases between them. CDR1 and CDR2 from the germline V gene are KGHSH and LQKENI. The DNA for the CDR3 is TGTGCCAGCTCACTAGAAGCGGGTTCCTACAATGAGCAGTTCTTC. Amino acid sequence: CASSLEAGSYNEQFF.

This clonotype was detected only once. The chain couples TRBV5-5 to TRBJ1-1; 8 positions agree with TRBD1. Trimming removed 9 bases from V and 3 bases from J; junction bases left unmatched: 10. Germline CDR1 reads SGHKS; CDR2 reads YYEKEE (reference sequence). CDR3 length: 14 residues. DNA for the CDR3: TGTGCCACCTCAAATGGGGACAGGTACACTGAAGCTTTCTTT. Amino acid sequence: CATSNGDRYTEAFF. Complete variable domain (other parts from reference TRBV5-5 and TRBJ1-1): DAGVTQSPTHLIKTRGQQVTLRCSPISGHKSVSWYQQVLGQGPQFIFQYYEKEERGRGNFPDRFSARQFPNYSSELNVNALLLGDSALYLCATSNGDRYTEAFFGQGTRLTVV.

This clonotype was seen a few times. The chain couples TRBV12-3 or TRBV12-4 to TRBJ2-7; possible D gene TRBD1, 6 bases. The CDR3 is made up of 14 amino acids. V lost 5 bases, J lost 7 bases, and 18 bases lay in between. The chain's CDR3 is CASSLGQTSFEQYF. As DNA, the CDR3 is TGTGCCAGCAGTCTCGGACAGACCTCTTTTGAGCAGTACTTC.

The chain uses TRBV15 and TRBJ2-1, with 9 nucleotides matching TRBD1. Germline CDR1 reads LNHNV; CDR2 reads YYDKDF (reference sequence). The V gene end was trimmed by 5 bases and the J gene end by 9 bases; junction bases not matched to a gene: 8. There are 14 residues in the CDR3. The CDR3: CATSVRDRVAEQFF. In DNA form, the CDR3 reads TGTGCCACCAGCGTCCGGGACAGGGTGGCTGAGCAGTTCTTC.

This clonotype has ten or more counts. The genes are TRBV15 and TRBJ2-1, with D tentatively TRBD1 or TRBD2 (5 bases each). CDR1 and CDR2 (germline): LNHNV, YYDKDF (reference sequence). The CDR3 loop spans 13 amino acids. Trimming removed 5 bases at V and 6 bases at J, with 11 bases between. For the CDR3, the DNA is TGTGCCACCAGCTCTCGGGGCCCCAATGAGCAGTTCTTC. Amino acid sequence: CATSSRGPNEQFF.

Of note for this clonotype: Possible read error: a much larger clone is one base away. The chain uses TRBV4-1 and TRBJ2-5, with 14 bases matching TRBD2. V shed 1 base and J 5 bases; nucleotides not matched to a gene: 0. Germline CDR1 reads MGHRA; CDR2 reads YSYEKL. This CDR3 region has 15 residues. The CDR3 sequence: CASSQGTSGRETQYF. CDR3 bases: TGCGCCAGCAGCCAAGGGACTAGCGGGAGGGAGACCCAGTACTTC.

This clonotype has a handful of counts. J is TRBJ2-3 and V is TRBV29-1; D gene uncertain. This CDR3 is built from 12 residues. From germline, CDR1 is SQVTM and CDR2 ANQGSEA. V lost 6 bases and J lost 0, with 7 bases in between. This CDR3 reads CSVKPSTDTQYF. The CDR3 DNA follows: TGCAGCGTGAAACCTAGCACAGATACGCAGTATTTT.

Many counts were recorded for this clonotype. The chain is built from TRBV10-3 and TRBJ2-7; D is unresolved. The CDR3 contains 15 residues. Trimming took 3 bases from V and 3 from J, leaving 15 bases between them. The germline gives CDR1 ENHRY, CDR2 SYGVKD. This chain's CDR3 is CAISDSSDGNYEQYF. The CDR3 region has the DNA TGTGCCATCAGTGACTCATCGGACGGTAACTACGAGCAGTACTTC.

This clonotype showed up many times. The chain employs TRBV2 and TRBJ2-1; 10 bases map to TRBD1. The V gene end was trimmed by 4 bases and the J gene end by 3 bases; junction bases not matched to a gene: 6. The CDR3 has 16 residues. From germline, CDR1 is SNHLY and CDR2 FYNNEI. CDR3 loop: CASSVTGTGVYNEQFF. For the CDR3, the DNA is TGTGCCAGCAGTGTGACCGGGACAGGGGTCTACAATGAGCAGTTCTTC.

This clonotype was found a few times. The chain employs TRBV6-1 and TRBJ2-5; perhaps TRBD2 as D (6 bases). V was shortened by 5 bases and J by 0 bases, with 10 bases between the two germline ends. The germline gives CDR1 MNHNS, CDR2 SASEGT. CDR3 length: 14 amino acids. The CDR3 is CASSPGLNQETQYF. The CDR3 nucleotides are TGTGCCAGCAGTCCGGGACTGAACCAAGAGACCCAGTACTTC.

This clonotype turned up a few times. This chain connects TRBV18 to TRBJ2-5, with 7 bases identical to TRBD1. This CDR3 comprises 16 residues. J lost 2 bases, V lost 3 bases, and 9 bases had no gene match. Germline CDR1 KGHSH, CDR2 LQKENI. CDR3 residues: CASSPTAPTGQETQYF. The CDR3 nucleotides are TGTGCCAGCTCACCGACGGCACCGACAGGGCAAGAGACCCAGTACTTC.